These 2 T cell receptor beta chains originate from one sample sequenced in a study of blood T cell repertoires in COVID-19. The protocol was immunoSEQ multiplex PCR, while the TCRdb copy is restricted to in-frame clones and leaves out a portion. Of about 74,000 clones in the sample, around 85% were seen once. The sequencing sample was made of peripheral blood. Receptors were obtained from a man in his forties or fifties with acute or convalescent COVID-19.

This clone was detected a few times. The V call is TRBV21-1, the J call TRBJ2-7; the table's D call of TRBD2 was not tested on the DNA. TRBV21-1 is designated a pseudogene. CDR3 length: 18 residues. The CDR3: CASSKRARERGTSYEQYF. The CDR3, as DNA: TGTGCCAGCAGCAAAAGGGCCCGCGAGCGGGGGACCTCCTACGAGCAGTACTTC.

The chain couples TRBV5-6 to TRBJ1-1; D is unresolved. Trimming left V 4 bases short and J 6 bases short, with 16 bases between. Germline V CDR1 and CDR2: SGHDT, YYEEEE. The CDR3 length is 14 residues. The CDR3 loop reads CASSPRAWRAEAFF. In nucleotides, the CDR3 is TGTGCCAGCAGCCCGAGGGCATGGAGGGCTGAAGCTTTCTTT.